This T cell receptor beta chain was profiled in a study of blood T cell repertoires in COVID-19. Study details: PBMCs, B-cell-depleted T cells, or T cells were the source of the cDNA or gDNA that made up the material.

Sequencing was performed with immunoSEQ multiplex PCR; in TCRdb, only in-frame clones are kept and a portion is missing. The repertoire includes about 120,000 clones, about 85% of them detected once, and 12% sits in the top ten. This CDR3 region has 15 residues. Per germline, CDR1 SGDLS and CDR2 YYNGEE. After removal of 3 bases from V and 8 bases from J, the junction contained 13 bases not matched to a gene. The chain links TRBV9 to TRBJ1-2; 7 bases are a match to TRBD1. Sequencing used peripheral blood. The source is a man aged 60 to 75 with acute or convalescent COVID-19. CDR3: CASSAFRTGRQGYTF. CDR3 coding DNA: TGTGCCAGCAGCGCCTTCCGGACAGGCCGCCAGGGCTACACCTTC.